This TCR beta chain derives from a study of blood T cell repertoires in COVID-19. Study at large: Samples came from the United States, Italy and Spain, spanning acute and convalescent COVID-19. Sources were T cells, B-cell-depleted T cells, or PBMCs; the material itself was cDNA or gDNA.

This CDR3 comprises 11 residues. V was cut by 6 bases and J by 6 bases, with 10 bases left in between. CDR1 DFQATT and CDR2 SNEGSKA come from the germline V gene (reference sequence). Original data processing: From reference gene primer amplification, estimates of nucleated cell counts were derived. Sequenced by immunoSEQ multiplex PCR; TCRdb stores in-frame clones only, minus some. That table supplies the V and J calls and clone size; D and trimming were determined from the DNA. The profile shows about 240,000 clones, around 90% of them singletons. The clonotype comes from a woman aged 70-85 years with active or convalescent COVID-19. The sample was peripheral blood. J is TRBJ2-3 and V is TRBV20-1; unclear D gene. The CDR3 sequence is CSATVRDTQYF. The CDR3 DNA reads as TGCAGTGCAACCGTGAGGGATACGCAGTATTTT.